Presented here are 15 T cell receptor beta chains from one specimen sequenced in a study of OX40 agonist ivuxolimab in advanced cancers. Clones were sequenced by immunoSEQ multiplex PCR, and TCRdb holds only the in-frame ones, with some missing. This sample yields 75,000 to 100,000 clones, of which 65% to 90% are seen a single time; less than 2% belongs to the top ten. Sequences were derived from CD4+ or CD8+ T cells sorted from blood, sampled in a trial of the OX40 agonist ivuxolimab. All receptors come from an adult with an advanced solid tumor such as melanoma, head and neck, liver or kidney cancer.

The V and J genes are TRBV18 and TRBJ2-3; 8 bases are a match to TRBD1. This CDR3 has 15 amino acids. Trimming removed 5 bases from V and 3 bases from J; junction bases left unmatched: 7. CDR1 KGHSH and CDR2 LQKENI come from the germline V gene. CDR3 sequence (DNA): TGTGCCAGCTCAGCGGACAGGGTAGGGACAGATACGCAGTATTTT. Encoded protein: CASSADRVGTDTQYF. Full variable domain (outside the CDR3, taken from reference TRBV18 and TRBJ2-3): NAGVMQNPRHLVRRRGQEARLRCSPMKGHSHVYWYRQLPEEGLKFMVYLQKENIIDESGMPKERFSAEFPKEGPSILRIQQVVRGDSAAYFCASSADRVGTDTQYFGPGTRLTVL.

The chain uses TRBV19 and TRBJ1-5; D unresolved. V lost 5 bases and J lost 6, with 11 bases in between. The CDR3 totals 13 residues. From germline, CDR1 is LNHDA and CDR2 SQIVND (reference sequence). The CDR3 DNA is TGTGCCAGTAGTCAAGGAGTGGGTCAGCCCCAGCATTTT. Protein sequence: CASSQGVGQPQHF.

This chain joins TRBV29-1 and TRBJ2-5; 14 bases line up with TRBD2. J gave up 5 bases and V 8 bases, and 10 bases lay outside the gene matches. CDR1 is SQVTM and CDR2 is ANQGSEA in the germline V gene. The CDR3 sequence is 15 residues long. The CDR3 DNA follows: TGCAGCACCGGGGGGACTAGCGGGAGTCTTGAGACCCAGTACTTC. It specifies CSTGGTSGSLETQYF.

The chain uses TRBV6-1 and TRBJ2-1; D is ambiguous. Germline V gives CDR1 MNHNS, CDR2 SASEGT. The V and J ends lost 6 bases and 5 bases respectively, with 17 bases between them. CDR3 length equals 15 residues. The CDR3 nucleotides read TGTGCCAGCAGAAGGACCCCGATCGAACACAATGAGCAGTTCTTC. Translating gives CASRRTPIEHNEQFF.

This chain links TRBV10-2 with TRBJ2-1; 15 bases are a match to TRBD2. V was pared by 6 bases and J by 7 bases, with 10 bases of the junction left unmatched. CDR1 and CDR2 (germline): WSHSY, SAAADI. The CDR3 length is 17 residues. The CDR3 DNA is TGCGCCAGCAGATACCCGGGACTAGCGGGAGGTCGGAATGAGCAGTTCTTC. Translating it yields CASRYPGLAGGRNEQFF.

The chain employs TRBV2 and TRBJ2-2, with D perhaps matching TRBD2 (5 bases). This CDR3 contains 15 residues. Germline CDR1 and CDR2: SNHLY and FYNNEI. V lost 4 bases, J lost 4 bases, and 13 bases lay in between. The CDR3 DNA follows: TGTGCCAGCAGTGTTGGGAGTTTGAGCACCGGGGAGCTGTTTTTT. It codes for CASSVGSLSTGELFF. The whole variable domain, remainder taken from reference TRBV2 and TRBJ2-2, is EPEVTQTPSHQVTQMGQEVILRCVPISNHLYFYWYRQILGQKVEFLVSFYNNEISEKSEIFDDQFSVERPDGSNFTLKIRSTKLEDSAMYFCASSVGSLSTGELFFGEGSRLTVL.

V is TRBV28 and J is TRBJ1-2, with D uncertain. CDR1 MDHEN and CDR2 SYDVKM come from the germline V gene. V lost 8 bases and J 2 bases, leaving 9 bases between the germline ends. The CDR3 spans 12 residues. CDR3 in amino acids: CASLGRNYGYTF. CDR3 nucleotide sequence: TGTGCCAGCTTGGGGAGAAACTATGGCTACACCTTC.

This rearrangement joins TRBV5-1 to TRBJ2-5; D unresolved. Trimming left V 0 bases short and J 5 bases short, with 8 bases between. CDR1 is SGHRS, CDR2 YFSETQ, per germline. This CDR3 has 13 amino acids. The CDR3 DNA follows: TGCGCCAGCAGCTTGGGACACCGGGAGACCCAGTACTTC. Amino acids: CASSLGHRETQYF.

The CDR3 DNA reads as TGCGCCAGCAGTGGGGACAGTCTTTACGAGCAGTACTTC. This gives the protein CASSGDSLYEQYF. This chain joins TRBV10-1 and TRBJ2-7; 7 positions agree with TRBD1. Per germline, CDR1 WNHNN and CDR2 SYGVQD (reference sequence). The CDR3 totals 13 residues. V lost 4 bases to trimming and J lost 4 bases; unmatched junction nucleotides: 4.

This clone is deemed medium-sized. The chain's CDR3 is CASGPRPDNEQFF. In nucleotides, the CDR3 is TGTGCCAGTGGACCTCGGCCAGACAATGAGCAGTTCTTC. V and J are TRBV2 and TRBJ2-1; D remains unclear. CDR3 length: 13 residues. CDR1 and CDR2 from the germline V gene are SNHLY and FYNNEI. V dropped 9 bases and J dropped 5 bases, with 14 bases sitting between them.

J is TRBJ2-1 and V is TRBV13; 10 nucleotides line up with TRBD2. Germline V gene sequence: CDR1 PRHDT, CDR2 FYEKMQ (reference sequence). The length of the CDR3 is 16 residues. V gave up 5 bases and J gave up 10 bases; unmatched junction bases: 14. This chain's CDR3 is CASSPPLAGGRREQFF. CDR3 nucleotide sequence: TGTGCCAGCAGCCCACCCTTAGCGGGAGGTAGGAGGGAGCAGTTCTTC.

V is TRBV5-4 and J is TRBJ2-2; 8 positions match TRBD2. In germline, CDR1 is SGHNT, CDR2 YYREEE (reference sequence). The CDR3 totals 15 residues. Trimming at V came to 4 bases and at J to 7 bases, leaving 9 bases not matched to a gene. The CDR3 loop reads CASSPYSGTDGELFF. CDR3 nucleotides: TGTGCCAGCAGCCCCTATAGCGGGACTGACGGGGAGCTGTTTTTT.

V usage is TRBV7-9 and J usage is TRBJ2-7; D call uncertain. V shed 0 bases and J shed 5 bases, with 8 bases lying between them. The germline CDR1 and CDR2 sequences are SEHNR and FQNEAQ (reference sequence). CDR3 size: 13 residues. CDR3 bases: TGTGCCAGCAGCTTAGCGGGGTTAAACGAGCAGTACTTC. It translates to CASSLAGLNEQYF.

The DNA of the CDR3 is TGTGCCGTCAAGGGATACAATGAGCAGTTCTTC. This codes for CAVKGYNEQFF. The V and J genes are TRBV10-3 and TRBJ2-1, with D uncertain. The CDR3 covers 11 residues. V was pared by 11 bases and J by 4 bases, with 9 bases between. CDR1 and CDR2 from the germline V gene are ENHRY and SYGVKD.

In its sample, this clone was seen a few times. This sequence joins TRBV19 and TRBJ1-5, with 8 bases matching TRBD1. V dropped 5 bases and J dropped 7; count of bases not matched to a gene: 1. The CDR3 runs to 12 residues. Germline values: CDR1 LNHDA, CDR2 SQIVND (reference sequence). The CDR3 spells CASSPGGQPQHF. CDR3 nucleotides: TGTGCCAGTAGTCCAGGGGGCCAGCCCCAGCATTTT.